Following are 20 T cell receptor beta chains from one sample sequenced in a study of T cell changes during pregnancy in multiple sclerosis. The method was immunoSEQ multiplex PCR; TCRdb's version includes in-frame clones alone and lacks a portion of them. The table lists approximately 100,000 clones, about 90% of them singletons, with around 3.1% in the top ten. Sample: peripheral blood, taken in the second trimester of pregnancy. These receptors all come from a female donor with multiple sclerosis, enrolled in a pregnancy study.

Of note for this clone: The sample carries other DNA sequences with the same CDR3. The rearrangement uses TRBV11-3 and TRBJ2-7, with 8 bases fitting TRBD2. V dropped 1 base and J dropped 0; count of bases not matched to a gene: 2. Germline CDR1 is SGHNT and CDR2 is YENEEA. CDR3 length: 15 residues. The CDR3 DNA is TGTGCCAGCAGCTTAGGCGGGGGGAGCTCCTACGAGCAGTACTTC. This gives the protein CASSLGGGSSYEQYF.

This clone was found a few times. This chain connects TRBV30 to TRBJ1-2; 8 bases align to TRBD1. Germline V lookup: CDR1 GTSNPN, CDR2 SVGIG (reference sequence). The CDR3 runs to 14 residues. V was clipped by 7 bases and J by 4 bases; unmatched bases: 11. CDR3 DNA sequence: TGTGCCTCCGGGACAGGCCAAGGCACCTATGGCTACACCTTC. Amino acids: CASGTGQGTYGYTF.

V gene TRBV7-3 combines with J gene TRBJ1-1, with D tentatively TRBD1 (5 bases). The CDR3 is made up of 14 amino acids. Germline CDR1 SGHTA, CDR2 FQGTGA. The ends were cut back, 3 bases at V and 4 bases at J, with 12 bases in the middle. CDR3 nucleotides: TGTGCCAGCAGCTTCGCAGGGTCGGGCACTGAAGCTTTCTTT. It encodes CASSFAGSGTEAFF.

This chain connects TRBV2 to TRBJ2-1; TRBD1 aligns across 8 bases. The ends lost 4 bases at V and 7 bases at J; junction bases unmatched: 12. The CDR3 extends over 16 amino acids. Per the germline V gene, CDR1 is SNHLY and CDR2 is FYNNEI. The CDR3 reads CASSVSQGAIGNEQFF. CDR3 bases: TGTGCCAGCAGTGTGTCCCAGGGGGCGATAGGAAATGAGCAGTTCTTC.

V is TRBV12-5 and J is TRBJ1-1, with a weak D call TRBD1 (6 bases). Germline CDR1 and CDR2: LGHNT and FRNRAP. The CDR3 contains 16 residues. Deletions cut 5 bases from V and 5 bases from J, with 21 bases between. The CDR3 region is CASGEYLQGGRTEAFF. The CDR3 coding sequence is TGTGCTAGTGGTGAATACTTACAGGGTGGGCGAACTGAAGCTTTCTTT.

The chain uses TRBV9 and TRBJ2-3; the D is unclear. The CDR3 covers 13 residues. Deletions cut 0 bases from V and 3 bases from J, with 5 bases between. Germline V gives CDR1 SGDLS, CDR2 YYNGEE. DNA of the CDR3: TGTGCCAGCAGCGTAGCGGAGACAGATACGCAGTATTTT. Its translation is CASSVAETDTQYF.

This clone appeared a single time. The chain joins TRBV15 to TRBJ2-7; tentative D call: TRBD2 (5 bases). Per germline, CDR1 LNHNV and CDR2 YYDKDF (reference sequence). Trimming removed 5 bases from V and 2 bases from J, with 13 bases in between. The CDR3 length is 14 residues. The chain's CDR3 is CATSGVANTYEQYF. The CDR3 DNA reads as TGTGCCACCAGCGGGGTAGCGAATACCTACGAGCAGTACTTC.

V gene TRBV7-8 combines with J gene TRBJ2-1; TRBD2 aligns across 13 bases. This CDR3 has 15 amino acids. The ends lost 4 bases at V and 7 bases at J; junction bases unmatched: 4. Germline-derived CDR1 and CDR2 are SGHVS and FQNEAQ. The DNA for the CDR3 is TGTGCCAGCAGCTCTAAGGGACTAGCGGGAAATGAGCAGTTCTTC. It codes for CASSSKGLAGNEQFF.

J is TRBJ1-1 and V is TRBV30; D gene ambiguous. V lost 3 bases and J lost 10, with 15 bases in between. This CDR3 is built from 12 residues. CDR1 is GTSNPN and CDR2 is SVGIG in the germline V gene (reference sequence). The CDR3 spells CAWSEFSLGAFF. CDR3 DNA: TGTGCCTGGAGCGAGTTTAGTCTAGGAGCTTTCTTT. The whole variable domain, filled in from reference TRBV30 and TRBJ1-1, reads SQTIHQWPATLVQPVGSPLSLECTVEGTSNPNLYWYRQAAGRGLQLLFYSVGIGQISSEVPQNLSASRPQDRQFILSSKKLLLSDSGFYLCAWSEFSLGAFFGQGTRLTVV.

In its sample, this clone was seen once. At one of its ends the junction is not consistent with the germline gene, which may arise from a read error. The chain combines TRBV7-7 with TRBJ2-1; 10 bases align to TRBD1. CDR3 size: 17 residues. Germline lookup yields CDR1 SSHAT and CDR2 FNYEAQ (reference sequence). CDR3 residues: CASSPAAGTGVWGEQFF. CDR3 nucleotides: TGTGCTAGCAGCCCGGCCGCCGGGACAGGGGTGTGGGGTGAGCAGTTCTTC.

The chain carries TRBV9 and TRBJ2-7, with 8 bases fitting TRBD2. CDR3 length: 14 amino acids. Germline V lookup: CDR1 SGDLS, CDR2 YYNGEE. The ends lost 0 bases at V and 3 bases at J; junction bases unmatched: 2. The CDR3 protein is CASSVGTSGYEQYF. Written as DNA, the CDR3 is TGTGCCAGCAGCGTAGGTACTAGCGGCTACGAGCAGTACTTC.

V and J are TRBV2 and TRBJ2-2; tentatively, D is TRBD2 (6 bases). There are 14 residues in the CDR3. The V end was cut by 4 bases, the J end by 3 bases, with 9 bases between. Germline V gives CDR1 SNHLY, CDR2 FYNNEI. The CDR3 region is CASSGSGYTGELFF. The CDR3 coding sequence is TGTGCCAGCAGTGGTAGCGGTTACACCGGGGAGCTGTTTTTT.

The CDR3 DNA reads TGTGCCAGCAGCTTAGGGGGCGGACCTCCTAATCAAGAGACCCAGTACTTC. This translates into CASSLGGGPPNQETQYF. The chain couples TRBV7-9 to TRBJ2-5; possible D gene TRBD1, 5 bases. Germline V gives CDR1 SEHNR, CDR2 FQNEAQ (reference sequence). The CDR3 spans 17 residues. Trimming removed 1 base from V and 2 bases from J, with 17 bases in between.

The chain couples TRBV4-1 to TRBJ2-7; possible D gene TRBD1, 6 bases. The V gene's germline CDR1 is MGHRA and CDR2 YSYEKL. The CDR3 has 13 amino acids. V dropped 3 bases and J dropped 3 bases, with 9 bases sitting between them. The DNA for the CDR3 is TGCGCCAGCAGCCAGACAGGCGGCTACGAGCAGTACTTC. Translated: CASSQTGGYEQYF.

In DNA, the CDR3 is TGTGCCAGCAGCTTAATCCTATTTAAGAACAATGAGCAGTTCTTC. Translated, it gives CASSLILFKNNEQFF. V usage is TRBV7-2 and J usage is TRBJ2-1; the D is unclear. Trimming took off 2 bases at V and 5 bases at J, with 13 bases between the two ends. CDR3 length equals 15 residues. The germline V gene encodes CDR1 SGHTA and CDR2 FQGNSA.

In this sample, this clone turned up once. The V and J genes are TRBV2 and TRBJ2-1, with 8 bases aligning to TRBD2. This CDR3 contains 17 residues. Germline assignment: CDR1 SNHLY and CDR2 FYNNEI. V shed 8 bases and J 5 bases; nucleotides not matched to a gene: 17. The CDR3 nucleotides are TGTGCCAGCTTGGAGAGGGGCCAAGCGGGAGTTGACAATGAGCAGTTCTTC. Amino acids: CASLERGQAGVDNEQFF.

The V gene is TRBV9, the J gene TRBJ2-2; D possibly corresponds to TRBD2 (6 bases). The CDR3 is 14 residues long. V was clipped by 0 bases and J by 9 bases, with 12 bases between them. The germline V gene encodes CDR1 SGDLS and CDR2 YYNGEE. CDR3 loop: CASSVVERARELFF. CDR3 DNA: TGTGCCAGCAGCGTAGTGGAGCGGGCCCGGGAGCTGTTTTTT.

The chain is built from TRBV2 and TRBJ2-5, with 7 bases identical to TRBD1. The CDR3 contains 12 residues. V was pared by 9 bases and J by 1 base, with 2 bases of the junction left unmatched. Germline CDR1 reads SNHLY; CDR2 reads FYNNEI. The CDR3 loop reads CARGDSQETQYF. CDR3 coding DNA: TGTGCCAGAGGGGACAGCCAAGAGACCCAGTACTTC.

The CDR3 here is CASSPPGLAKQFF. In nucleotides, the CDR3 is TGTGCCAGCAGTCCTCCGGGACTAGCCAAGCAGTTCTTC. The chain uses TRBV28 and TRBJ2-1, with 9 bases identical to TRBD2. V lost 5 bases to trimming and J lost 11 bases; unmatched junction nucleotides: 7. The CDR3 runs 13 residues. Germline V gene sequence: CDR1 MDHEN, CDR2 SYDVKM.

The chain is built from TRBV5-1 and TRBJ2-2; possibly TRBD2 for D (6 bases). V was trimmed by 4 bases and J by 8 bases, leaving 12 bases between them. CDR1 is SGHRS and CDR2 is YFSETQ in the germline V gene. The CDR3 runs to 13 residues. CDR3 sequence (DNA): TGCGCCAGCAGCCAGTCCCGGGGGGGGGAGCTGTTTTTT. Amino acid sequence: CASSQSRGGELFF.